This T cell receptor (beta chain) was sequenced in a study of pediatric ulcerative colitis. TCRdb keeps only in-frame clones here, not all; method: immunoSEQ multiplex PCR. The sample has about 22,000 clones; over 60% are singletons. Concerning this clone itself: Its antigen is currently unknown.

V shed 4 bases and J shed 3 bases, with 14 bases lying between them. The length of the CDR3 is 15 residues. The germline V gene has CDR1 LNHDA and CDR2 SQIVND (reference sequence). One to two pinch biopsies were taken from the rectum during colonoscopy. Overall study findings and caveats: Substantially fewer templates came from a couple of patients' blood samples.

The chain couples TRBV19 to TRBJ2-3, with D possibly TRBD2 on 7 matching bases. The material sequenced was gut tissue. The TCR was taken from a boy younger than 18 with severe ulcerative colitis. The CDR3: CASSTPGGRTDTQYF. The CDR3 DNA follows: TGTGCCAGTAGTACCCCGGGGGGCCGAACAGATACGCAGTATTTT. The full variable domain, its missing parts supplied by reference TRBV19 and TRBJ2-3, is DGGITQSPKYLFRKEGQNVTLSCEQNLNHDAMYWYRQDPGQGLRLIYYSQIVNDFQKGDIAEGYSVSREKKESFPLTVTSAQKNPTAFYLCASSTPGGRTDTQYFGPGTRLTVL.